The 21 T cell receptor beta chains in this list originate from one sample, sequenced in a study of blood T cell repertoires in COVID-19. Profiled with immunoSEQ multiplex PCR; TCRdb holds only in-frame clones, not every one. The sample lists 300,000 or so clones, around 86% seen once, with 1% in the top ten. Sequencing was done on a sample of peripheral blood. The receptors come from a man aged 50 to 59 with active or convalescent COVID-19.

V gene TRBV9 combines with J gene TRBJ2-1; 10 nucleotides agree with TRBD2. The CDR3 has 15 residues. Trimming cost V 2 bases and J 6 bases; bases outside gene matches: 5. Germline CDR1 reads SGDLS; CDR2 reads YYNGEE. Here the CDR3 reads CASSVSSGSINEQFF. Written as DNA, the CDR3 is TGTGCCAGCAGCGTTTCTAGCGGGAGTATCAATGAGCAGTTCTTC.

The chain links TRBV3-1 (or the pseudogene TRBV3-2) to TRBJ2-1; D gene uncertain. This CDR3 spans 16 amino acids. The germline CDR1 and CDR2 sequences are LGHDT and YNNKEL (reference sequence). V lost 0 bases and J 0 bases, leaving 9 bases between the germline ends. CDR3 bases: TGTGCCAGCAGCCAAGAGCGGTGGAGCTCCTACAATGAGCAGTTCTTC. Protein product: CASSQERWSSYNEQFF.

The chain links TRBV9 to TRBJ1-6, with TRBD1 identical over 8 bases. Germline CDR1 SGDLS, CDR2 YYNGEE. CDR3 length: 15 residues. Losses at the gene ends were 4 bases for V and 6 bases for J; bases not matched to a gene: 6. The chain's CDR3 is CASSPWDRLNSPLHF. The CDR3 nucleotides read TGTGCCAGCAGCCCTTGGGACAGGCTTAATTCACCCCTCCACTTT.

This clone has only a few counts. This rearrangement joins TRBV7-2 to TRBJ2-7, with D maybe TRBD1 (5 bases). The CDR3 sequence is 12 residues long. With 4 bases removed from V and 7 bases from J, the gap between germline ends came to 11 bases. The germline CDR1 and CDR2 sequences are SGHTA and FQGNSA. The DNA for the CDR3 is TGTGCCAGCAGCTCAGGGCCAGTTGAGCAGTACTTC. This sequence encodes CASSSGPVEQYF.

This clone was detected only once. The chain combines TRBV10-1 with TRBJ1-1, with D possibly being TRBD1 (5 bases). CDR1 and CDR2 from the germline V gene are WNHNN and SYGVQD (reference sequence). V lost 2 bases and J 0 bases, leaving 16 bases between the germline ends. CDR3 length: 17 amino acids. CDR3 coding DNA: TGCGCCAGCAGTGAGCAACTCCGACAGTTGATGAACACTGAAGCTTTCTTT. Its protein is CASSEQLRQLMNTEAFF.

J is TRBJ2-3 and V is TRBV7-3; 8 nucleotides align to TRBD1. The CDR3 consists of 15 residues. Germline values: CDR1 SGHTA, CDR2 FQGTGA. Trimming cost V 5 bases and J 1 base; bases outside gene matches: 5. CDR3 DNA: TGTGCCAGCAGCACCTCAGGGGGCCGCACAGATACGCAGTATTTT. It codes for CASSTSGGRTDTQYF.

The chain carries TRBV6-5 and TRBJ1-2; TRBD1 might be the D (5 bases). The germline gives CDR1 MNHEY, CDR2 SVGAGI. This CDR3 contains 13 residues. The ends were cut back, 7 bases at V and 3 bases at J, with 12 bases in the middle. CDR3 region: CASKAGSYYGYTF. The CDR3 bases are TGTGCCAGCAAGGCAGGGTCTTACTATGGCTACACCTTC.

The chain links TRBV19 to TRBJ1-6; no firm D call. The germline CDR1 and CDR2 sequences are LNHDA and SQIVND (reference sequence). Trimming stripped 3 bases from V and 4 bases from J, with 10 bases between. The CDR3 totals 15 residues. The CDR3 DNA is TGTGCCAGTAGTATGGAGGGTCGGTATAATTCACCCCTCCACTTT. Its translation: CASSMEGRYNSPLHF.

The chain links TRBV2 to TRBJ2-7; unclear D gene. V was cut by 1 base and J by 2 bases, with 12 bases left in between. Germline CDR1 reads SNHLY; CDR2 reads FYNNEI. The CDR3 loop spans 15 amino acids. CDR3 sequence (DNA): TGTGCCAGCAGTGAAGTTTGGAGCGCCACCTACGAGCAGTACTTC. It yields the protein CASSEVWSATYEQYF.

The chain employs TRBV30 and TRBJ1-2; 7 nucleotides align to TRBD1. From germline, CDR1 is GTSNPN and CDR2 SVGIG (reference sequence). The CDR3 consists of 14 residues. The ends lost 4 bases at V and 4 bases at J; junction bases unmatched: 9. CDR3 region: CAWNLGGAGYGYTF. CDR3 in DNA: TGTGCCTGGAACCTAGGGGGCGCCGGCTATGGCTACACCTTC.

V and J are TRBV12-5 and TRBJ1-1, with TRBD1 matching over 8 bases. CDR3 length: 18 amino acids. The germline CDR1 and CDR2 sequences are LGHNT and FRNRAP. Trimming removed 7 bases from V and 2 bases from J; junction bases left unmatched: 18. The CDR3 loop is CASAPMAGGPSLNTEAFF. In DNA form, the CDR3 reads TGTGCTAGTGCCCCCATGGCAGGGGGCCCTAGCCTCAACACTGAAGCTTTCTTT.

V and J are TRBV5-8 and TRBJ2-2; 12 nucleotides line up with TRBD2. CDR3 size: 18 residues. Trimming at V came to 4 bases and at J to 4 bases, leaving 11 bases not matched to a gene. Germline V gene lookup returns CDR1 SGHTS and CDR2 YDEGEE. The CDR3 protein is CASSLIGLAGIGTGELFF. Written as DNA, the CDR3 is TGTGCCAGCAGCCTGATTGGACTAGCGGGAATAGGCACCGGGGAGCTGTTTTTT.

The chain couples TRBV15 to TRBJ2-5; D remains ambiguous. With 5 bases removed from V and 4 bases from J, the gap between germline ends came to 11 bases. Germline CDR1 reads LNHNV; CDR2 reads YYDKDF (reference sequence). The CDR3 loop spans 13 amino acids. The CDR3 sequence is CATSRSSGETQYF. CDR3 bases: TGTGCCACCAGCCGCTCCAGTGGAGAGACCCAGTACTTC.

The gene calls are TRBV5-5 and TRBJ2-7, with TRBD1 matching over 7 bases. The V and J ends lost 3 bases and 3 bases, in that order; junction bases with no gene match: 6. The CDR3 has 14 amino acids. Germline V gene data show CDR1 as SGHKS and CDR2 as YYEKEE (reference sequence). The CDR3 nucleotides read TGTGCCAGCAGCTCCGTTCGACAGGGCTACGAGCAGTACTTC. Protein product: CASSSVRQGYEQYF.

This clone has at least ten counts. The chain joins TRBV6-5 to TRBJ1-6; D perhaps matches TRBD1 (5 bases). CDR1 is MNHEY and CDR2 is SVGAGI in the germline V gene. The CDR3 runs to 14 residues. V was shortened by 7 bases and J by 10 bases, with 17 bases between the two germline ends. The CDR3 nucleotides are TGTGCCAGCACCCCGGAAGGGGTAGGATCACCCCTCCACTTT. It is translated as CASTPEGVGSPLHF.

V is TRBV27 and J is TRBJ2-5, with D unresolved. Trimming took 5 bases from V and 5 from J, leaving 12 bases between them. The CDR3 loop spans 13 amino acids. Germline V gene data show CDR1 as MNHEY and CDR2 as SMNVEV (reference sequence). CDR3 nucleotide sequence: TGTGCCAGCAGTATGCGCCGAACGGAGACCCAGTACTTC. This translates into CASSMRRTETQYF.

The rearrangement uses TRBV19 and TRBJ2-7, with D uncertain. Germline CDR1 reads LNHDA; CDR2 reads SQIVND (reference sequence). This CDR3 region has 15 residues. The V and J ends lost 4 bases and 0 bases respectively, with 13 bases between them. This chain's CDR3 is CASSNELHSSYEQYF. The CDR3 nucleotides are TGTGCCAGTAGTAACGAGCTACACAGCTCCTACGAGCAGTACTTC.

With respect to this clone: Other DNA sequences from this sample encode an identical CDR3 as well. The gene calls are TRBV9 and TRBJ1-1; D is undetermined. This CDR3 comprises 13 residues. Deletions cut 0 bases from V and 2 bases from J, with 5 bases between. CDR1 is SGDLS and CDR2 is YYNGEE in the germline V gene. This CDR3 is CASSVALNTEAFF. Written as DNA, the CDR3 is TGTGCCAGCAGCGTAGCCCTTAACACTGAAGCTTTCTTT.

The CDR3 DNA is TGTGCCAGCAGTTCCGGGACTTACTCTGGAAACACCATATATTTT. Amino acid sequence: CASSSGTYSGNTIYF. J is TRBJ1-3 and V is TRBV11-3; a possible D gene is TRBD1 (5 bases). The CDR3 has 15 amino acids. V was trimmed by 6 bases and J by 0 bases, leaving 12 bases between them. In germline, CDR1 is SGHNT, CDR2 YENEEA.

The chain has TRBV16 and TRBJ1-2, with 9 positions matching TRBD1. Trimming at V came to 5 bases and at J to 6 bases, leaving 10 bases not matched to a gene. This CDR3 is built from 15 residues. CDR1 is KGHSY, CDR2 FQNENV, per germline. Here the CDR3 DNA reads TGTGCCAGCAGCTTCCGACAGGGGGTTGACCATGGCTACACCTTC. Protein sequence: CASSFRQGVDHGYTF.

The rearrangement uses TRBV5-1 and TRBJ2-3, with D unresolved. CDR1 SGHRS and CDR2 YFSETQ come from the germline V gene. V shed 1 base and J shed 4 bases, with 16 bases lying between them. The CDR3 has 16 amino acids. For the CDR3, the DNA is TGCGCCAGCAGCTTGAGCCTGGCAGGCGCATCAGATACGCAGTATTTT. Translated, it gives CASSLSLAGASDTQYF.